This TCR beta chain was sequenced in a study of shared clonotypes between healthy human individuals. Here immunoSEQ multiplex PCR was the method, and the copy in TCRdb shows in-frame clones only, minus some. The table shows about 1.5 million clones, with roughly 96% occurring only once. Trimming pared 7 bases from V and 6 bases from J, leaving 17 bases between. This CDR3 comprises 13 residues. Per the germline V gene, CDR1 is SGHRS and CDR2 is YFSETQ. The TCR was taken from a man aged 30 to 39 in good health. The chain has TRBV5-1 and TRBJ2-7; a weak D match, TRBD2 (6 bases). The sequenced sample consisted of naive CD4+ T cells sorted from blood. The sample's subset: CD45RA+ positively selected. Here the CDR3 reads CASCLGGASEQYF. DNA of the CDR3: TGCGCCAGCTGTCTTGGAGGGGCCAGCGAGCAGTACTTC. Filled out from reference TRBV5-1 and TRBJ2-7, the complete variable domain reads KAGVTQTPRYLIKTRGQQVTLSCSPISGHRSVSWYQQTPGQGLQFLFEYFSETQRNKGNFPGRFSGRQFSNSRSEMNVSTLELGDSALYLCASCLGGASEQYFGPGTRLTVT.